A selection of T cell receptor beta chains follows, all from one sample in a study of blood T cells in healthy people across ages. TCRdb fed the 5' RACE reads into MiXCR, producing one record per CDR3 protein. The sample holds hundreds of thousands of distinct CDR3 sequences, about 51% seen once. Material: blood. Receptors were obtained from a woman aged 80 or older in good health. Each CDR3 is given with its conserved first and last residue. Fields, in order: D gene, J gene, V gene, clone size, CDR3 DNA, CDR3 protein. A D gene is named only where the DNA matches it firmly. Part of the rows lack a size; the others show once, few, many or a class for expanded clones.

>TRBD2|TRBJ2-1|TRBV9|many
TGTGCCAGCAGCGTTTCCAGCGGGGGGGAGCAGTTCTTC
CASSVSSGGEQFF
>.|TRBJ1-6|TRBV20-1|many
TGCAGTGCTAGAGTGGGGGCTAATAATTCACCCCTCCACTTT
CSARVGANNSPLHF
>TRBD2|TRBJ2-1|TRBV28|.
TGTGTCAGCAGGCGGGAGAGGAATGAGCAGTTCTTC
CVSRRERNEQFF
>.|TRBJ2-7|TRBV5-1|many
TGCGCCAGCAGCTTGGCAGGTATCCAAGGCGAGCAGTACTTC
CASSLAGIQGEQYF
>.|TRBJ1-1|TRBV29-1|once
TGCAGCGTGACCTCCAGGGAGGGAGGCACTGAAGCTTTCTTT
CSVTSREGGTEAFF
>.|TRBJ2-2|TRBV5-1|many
TGCGCCAGCAGCTTGGTAGGACAGAACACCGGGGAGCTGTTTTTT
CASSLVGQNTGELFF
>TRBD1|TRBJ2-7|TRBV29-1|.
TGCAGCGCCAGGTGGGGACAGGGGACCTACGAGCAGTACTTC
CSARWGQGTYEQYF
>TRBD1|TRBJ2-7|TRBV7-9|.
TGTGCCAGCAGCTCGATGGGACAGTCTACCAACGAGCAGTACTTC
CASSSMGQSTNEQYF
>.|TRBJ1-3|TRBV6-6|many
TGTGCCAGCAGCGAAACGGGGGGGTCTGGAAACACCATATATTTT
CASSETGGSGNTIYF
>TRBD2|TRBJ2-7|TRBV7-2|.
TGTGCCAGCAGCTTAAAGCGGGATGGGGACGAGCAGTACTTC
CASSLKRDGDEQYF
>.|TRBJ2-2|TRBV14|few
TGTGCCAGCAGCCAACTCCGGGGAGCCGGGGAGCTGTTTTTT
CASSQLRGAGELFF
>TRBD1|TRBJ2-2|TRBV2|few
TGTGCCAGCAGGGACAGGGGGCTTACCGGGGAGCTGTTTTTT
CASRDRGLTGELFF
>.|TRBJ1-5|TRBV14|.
TGTGCCAGCAGCCAGAGCCAGGGAGATCAGCCCCAGCATTTT
CASSQSQGDQPQHF
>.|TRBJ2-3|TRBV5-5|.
TGTGCCAGCAGCTTGGGGATACTAGCAGCAGATACGCAGTATTTT
CASSLGILAADTQYF
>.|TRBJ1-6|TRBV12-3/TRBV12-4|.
TGTGCCAGCAGCTCTCAGTATTCACCCCTCCACTTT
CASSSQYSPLHF
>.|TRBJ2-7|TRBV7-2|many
TGTGCCAGCAGCGGACATTGGCGGGCCGAGCAGTACTTC
CASSGHWRAEQYF
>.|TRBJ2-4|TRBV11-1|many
TGTGCCGGAACCTGGGACACCCTAGCCAAAAACATTCAGTACTTC
CAGTWDTLAKNIQYF
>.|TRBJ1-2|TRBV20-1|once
TGCAGTGCTAGGGGGCGGACTAGCTATGGCTACACCTTC
CSARGRTSYGYTF
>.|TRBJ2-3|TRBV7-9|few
TGTGCCAGCAGCTTTGCGGGGGCGGGGCTGTCGCAGTATTTT
CASSFAGAGLSQYF
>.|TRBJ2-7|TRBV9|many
TGTGCCAGCAGCGTAGCGCCCCGATCTCCCTACGAGCAGTACTTC
CASSVAPRSPYEQYF
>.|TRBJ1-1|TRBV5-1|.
TGCGCCAGCAGCTTTGCAGCAGGGTCCAGCAACACTGAAGCTTTCTTT
CASSFAAGSSNTEAFF
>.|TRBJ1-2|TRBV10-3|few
TGTGCCATCAGTGTTTCCCTGACAGACTCGATCTATGGCTACACCTTC
CAISVSLTDSIYGYTF
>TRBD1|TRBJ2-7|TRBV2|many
TGTGCCAGCAGTACCCTAAGGGGACAGTCCGAGCAGTACTTC
CASSTLRGQSEQYF
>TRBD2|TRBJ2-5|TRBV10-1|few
TGCGCCAGCCCAACTAGCGGGGAAGAGACCCAGTACTTC
CASPTSGEETQYF
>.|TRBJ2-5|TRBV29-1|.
TGCAGCTCGGCGCGGGGTGCGGAGACCCAGTACTTC
CSSARGAETQYF
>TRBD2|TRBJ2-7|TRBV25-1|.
TGTGCCAGCAGTGATCCGGGACTAGTACAATTCGAGCAGTACTTC
CASSDPGLVQFEQYF
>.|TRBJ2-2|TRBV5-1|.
TGCGCCAGCAGCTTGGGGGGCTCTAGGCAAGGGGAGCTGTTTTTT
CASSLGGSRQGELFF
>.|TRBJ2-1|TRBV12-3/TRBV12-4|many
TGTGCCAGCAGGGCCAGGCGCAATGAGCAGTTCTTC
CASRARRNEQFF
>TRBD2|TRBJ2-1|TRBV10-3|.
TGTGCCATCAGCGGACTAGCAGACTACAATGAGCAGTTCTTC
CAISGLADYNEQFF
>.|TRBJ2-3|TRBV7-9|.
TGTGCCAGCAGCTTGGGGGCGGGAGTCGCAGATACGCAGTATTTT
CASSLGAGVADTQYF
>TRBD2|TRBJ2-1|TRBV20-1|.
TGCAGTGCTAGTGGTAGCGGGGGGACCAATGAGCTGTTCTTC
CSASGSGGTNELFF
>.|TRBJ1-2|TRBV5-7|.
TGTGCCAGCGGACGTGGTGGCTACACCTTC
CASGRGGYTF
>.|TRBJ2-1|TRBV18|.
TGTGCCAGCTCTCAAACCGACGGCTCCTACAATGAGCAGTTCTTC
CASSQTDGSYNEQFF
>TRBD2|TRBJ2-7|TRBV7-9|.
TGTGCCAGCAGCCCATTAGCGGGGCCCTACAATGAGCAGTACTTC
CASSPLAGPYNEQYF
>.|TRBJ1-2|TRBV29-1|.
TGCAGCGTGACTGACAGGTTGGGGGGCTACACCTTC
CSVTDRLGGYTF
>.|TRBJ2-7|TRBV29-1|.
TGCAGCGTTTTTACCCACGAGCAGTACTTC
CSVFTHEQYF
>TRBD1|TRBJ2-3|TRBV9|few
TGTGCCAGCAGCGTAGGGCTTGGGGACAGGGGATCGGATACGCAGTATTTT
CASSVGLGDRGSDTQYF
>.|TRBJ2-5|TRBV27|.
TGTGCCAGCAGTTTGTCTCCTTACCAAGAGACCCAGTACTTC
CASSLSPYQETQYF
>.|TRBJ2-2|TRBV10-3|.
TGTGCCATCAGTCCCCAGACAGGGGAGCTGTTTTTT
CAISPQTGELFF
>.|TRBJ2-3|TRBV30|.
TGTGCCTGGAGTTCTGAGGATACGCAGTATTTT
CAWSSEDTQYF
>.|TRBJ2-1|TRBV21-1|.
TGTGCCAGCAGCAACTCATGTGGCTCCTACAATGAGCAGTTCTTC
CASSNSCGSYNEQFF
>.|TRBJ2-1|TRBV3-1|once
TGTGCCAGCAGCCCATCAAGCCGCGAGCAGTTCTTC
CASSPSSREQFF
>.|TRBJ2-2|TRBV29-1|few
TGCAGCGTAGGTCTAGCAGCGAACACCGGGGAGCTGTTTTTT
CSVGLAANTGELFF
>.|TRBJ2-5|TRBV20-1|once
TGCAGTGCTAGAAGACTACACCAAGAGACCCAGTACTTC
CSARRLHQETQYF
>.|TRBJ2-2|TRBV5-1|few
TGCGCCAGCAGCTTGGCGCGGGATAACACCGGGGAGCTGTTTTTT
CASSLARDNTGELFF
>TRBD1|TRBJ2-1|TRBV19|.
TGTGCCAGTAGTCCCTATCGGGGACAGGAACCGCTGGAGCAGTTCTTC
CASSPYRGQEPLEQFF
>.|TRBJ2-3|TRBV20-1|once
TGCAGGATGGACTTCACAGATACGCAGTATTTT
CRMDFTDTQYF
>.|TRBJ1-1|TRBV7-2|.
TGTGCCAGCAGCCCACCAGGGACCCGTAACACTGAAGCTTTCTTT
CASSPPGTRNTEAFF
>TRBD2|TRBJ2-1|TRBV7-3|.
TGTGCCAGCAGCTACCCGACGCGGCGGGGGGCCCAATCCTACAATGAGCAGTTCTTC
CASSYPTRRGAQSYNEQFF
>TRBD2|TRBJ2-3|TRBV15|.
TGTGCCACCAGCTCGCGAGGACTAGGTCGGGCAGATACGCAGTATTTT
CATSSRGLGRADTQYF